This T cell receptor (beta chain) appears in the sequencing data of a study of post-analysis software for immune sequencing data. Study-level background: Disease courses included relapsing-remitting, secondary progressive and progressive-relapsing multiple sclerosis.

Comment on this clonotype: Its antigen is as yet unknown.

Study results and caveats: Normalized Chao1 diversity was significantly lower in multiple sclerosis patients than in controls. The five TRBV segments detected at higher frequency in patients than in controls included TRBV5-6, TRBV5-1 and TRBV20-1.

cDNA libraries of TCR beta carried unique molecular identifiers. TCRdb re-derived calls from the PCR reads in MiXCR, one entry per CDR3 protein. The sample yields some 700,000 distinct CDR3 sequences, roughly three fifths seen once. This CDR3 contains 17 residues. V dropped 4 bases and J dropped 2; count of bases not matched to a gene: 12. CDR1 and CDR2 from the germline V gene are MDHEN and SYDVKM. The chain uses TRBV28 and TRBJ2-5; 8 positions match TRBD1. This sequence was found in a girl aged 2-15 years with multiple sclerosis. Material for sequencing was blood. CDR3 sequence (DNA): TGTGCCAGCAGTTCTCCGGCGCGACAGGGGTTTCAAGAGACCCAGTACTTC. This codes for CASSSPARQGFQETQYF.